Listed here are 6 T cell receptor beta chains from one sample, sequenced in a study of beta chain features in type 1 diabetes. Every bit of the isolated RNA underwent reverse transcription, so sequencing read expressed TCRB transcripts. Sequenced by immunoSEQ multiplex PCR; TCRdb stores in-frame clones only, minus some. Of roughly 170,000 clones detected, about 12% appear once; the ten largest clones hold about 0.66%. Material: central memory CD4+ T cells from blood. These TCRs come from a young woman in good health.

The chain carries TRBV7-2 and TRBJ2-7; TRBD2 matches at 11 bases. With V trimmed by 2 bases and J by 3 bases, 3 bases remained unmatched. The CDR3 length is 15 residues. The germline V gene has CDR1 SGHTA and CDR2 FQGNSA. The CDR3 DNA is TGTGCCAGCAGCTTACTCGGGACTAGCGGCTACGAGCAGTACTTC. Its translation: CASSLLGTSGYEQYF.

This clone appeared a few times. The V call is TRBV16, the J call TRBJ2-1, with 9 bases fitting TRBD2. Germline trimming cut 0 bases from V and 15 bases from J; bases unmatched to any gene: 9. The CDR3 contains 14 residues. Germline loops: CDR1 KGHSY, CDR2 FQNENV. The CDR3 nucleotides are TGTGCCAGCAGCCAATCCAATAGCGGGAGTTCCCCGTTCTTC. Protein: CASSQSNSGSSPFF. Complete variable domain (other parts from reference TRBV16 and TRBJ2-1): GEEVAQTPKHLVRGEGQKAKLYCAPIKGHSYVFWYQQVLKNEFKFLISFQNENVFDETGMPKERFSAKCLPNSPCSLEIQATKLEDSAVYFCASSQSNSGSSPFFGPGTRLTVL.

This clone was detected a few times. This chain connects TRBV7-2 to TRBJ2-5; 11 bases map to TRBD2. The CDR3 has 14 amino acids. Trimming took 6 bases from V and 4 from J; bases not matched to a gene: 4. CDR1 and CDR2 (germline): SGHTA, FQGNSA. The CDR3 region has the DNA TGTGCCAGCAGGAAACTAGCGGGAGTAGAGACCCAGTACTTC. Protein product: CASRKLAGVETQYF.

V gene TRBV2 combines with J gene TRBJ2-3; 8 positions match TRBD2. The germline V gene encodes CDR1 SNHLY and CDR2 FYNNEI. Unmatched junction bases numbered 8, after V lost 6 bases and J lost 0 bases. The CDR3 covers 16 residues. In DNA, the CDR3 is TGTGCCAGCAGCCCCCAAGCGGGGGTTAGCACAGATACGCAGTATTTT. Translation: CASSPQAGVSTDTQYF. Using reference TRBV2 and TRBJ2-3 for the parts outside the CDR3, the full variable domain is EPEVTQTPSHQVTQMGQEVILRCVPISNHLYFYWYRQILGQKVEFLVSFYNNEISEKSEIFDDQFSVERPDGSNFTLKIRSTKLEDSAMYFCASSPQAGVSTDTQYFGPGTRLTVL.

V gene TRBV19 combines with J gene TRBJ2-7; D gene ambiguous. Germline V gives CDR1 LNHDA, CDR2 SQIVND (reference sequence). CDR3 length: 14 amino acids. V was shortened by 5 bases and J by 1 base, with 12 bases between the two germline ends. CDR3 sequence (DNA): TGTGCCAGTAGTTTCCTGATACAATCCTACGAGCAGTACTTC. Translation: CASSFLIQSYEQYF.

The chain joins TRBV29-1 to TRBJ1-5, with TRBD1 as a possible D gene (5 bases). The germline V and J ends were trimmed by 7 bases and 7 bases, with 14 bases remaining between them. Germline values: CDR1 SQVTM, CDR2 ANQGSEA. The CDR3 sequence is 12 residues long. CDR3 nucleotides: TGCAGCGGCCCACAGGTAAACCAGCCCCAGCATTTT. It is translated as CSGPQVNQPQHF.